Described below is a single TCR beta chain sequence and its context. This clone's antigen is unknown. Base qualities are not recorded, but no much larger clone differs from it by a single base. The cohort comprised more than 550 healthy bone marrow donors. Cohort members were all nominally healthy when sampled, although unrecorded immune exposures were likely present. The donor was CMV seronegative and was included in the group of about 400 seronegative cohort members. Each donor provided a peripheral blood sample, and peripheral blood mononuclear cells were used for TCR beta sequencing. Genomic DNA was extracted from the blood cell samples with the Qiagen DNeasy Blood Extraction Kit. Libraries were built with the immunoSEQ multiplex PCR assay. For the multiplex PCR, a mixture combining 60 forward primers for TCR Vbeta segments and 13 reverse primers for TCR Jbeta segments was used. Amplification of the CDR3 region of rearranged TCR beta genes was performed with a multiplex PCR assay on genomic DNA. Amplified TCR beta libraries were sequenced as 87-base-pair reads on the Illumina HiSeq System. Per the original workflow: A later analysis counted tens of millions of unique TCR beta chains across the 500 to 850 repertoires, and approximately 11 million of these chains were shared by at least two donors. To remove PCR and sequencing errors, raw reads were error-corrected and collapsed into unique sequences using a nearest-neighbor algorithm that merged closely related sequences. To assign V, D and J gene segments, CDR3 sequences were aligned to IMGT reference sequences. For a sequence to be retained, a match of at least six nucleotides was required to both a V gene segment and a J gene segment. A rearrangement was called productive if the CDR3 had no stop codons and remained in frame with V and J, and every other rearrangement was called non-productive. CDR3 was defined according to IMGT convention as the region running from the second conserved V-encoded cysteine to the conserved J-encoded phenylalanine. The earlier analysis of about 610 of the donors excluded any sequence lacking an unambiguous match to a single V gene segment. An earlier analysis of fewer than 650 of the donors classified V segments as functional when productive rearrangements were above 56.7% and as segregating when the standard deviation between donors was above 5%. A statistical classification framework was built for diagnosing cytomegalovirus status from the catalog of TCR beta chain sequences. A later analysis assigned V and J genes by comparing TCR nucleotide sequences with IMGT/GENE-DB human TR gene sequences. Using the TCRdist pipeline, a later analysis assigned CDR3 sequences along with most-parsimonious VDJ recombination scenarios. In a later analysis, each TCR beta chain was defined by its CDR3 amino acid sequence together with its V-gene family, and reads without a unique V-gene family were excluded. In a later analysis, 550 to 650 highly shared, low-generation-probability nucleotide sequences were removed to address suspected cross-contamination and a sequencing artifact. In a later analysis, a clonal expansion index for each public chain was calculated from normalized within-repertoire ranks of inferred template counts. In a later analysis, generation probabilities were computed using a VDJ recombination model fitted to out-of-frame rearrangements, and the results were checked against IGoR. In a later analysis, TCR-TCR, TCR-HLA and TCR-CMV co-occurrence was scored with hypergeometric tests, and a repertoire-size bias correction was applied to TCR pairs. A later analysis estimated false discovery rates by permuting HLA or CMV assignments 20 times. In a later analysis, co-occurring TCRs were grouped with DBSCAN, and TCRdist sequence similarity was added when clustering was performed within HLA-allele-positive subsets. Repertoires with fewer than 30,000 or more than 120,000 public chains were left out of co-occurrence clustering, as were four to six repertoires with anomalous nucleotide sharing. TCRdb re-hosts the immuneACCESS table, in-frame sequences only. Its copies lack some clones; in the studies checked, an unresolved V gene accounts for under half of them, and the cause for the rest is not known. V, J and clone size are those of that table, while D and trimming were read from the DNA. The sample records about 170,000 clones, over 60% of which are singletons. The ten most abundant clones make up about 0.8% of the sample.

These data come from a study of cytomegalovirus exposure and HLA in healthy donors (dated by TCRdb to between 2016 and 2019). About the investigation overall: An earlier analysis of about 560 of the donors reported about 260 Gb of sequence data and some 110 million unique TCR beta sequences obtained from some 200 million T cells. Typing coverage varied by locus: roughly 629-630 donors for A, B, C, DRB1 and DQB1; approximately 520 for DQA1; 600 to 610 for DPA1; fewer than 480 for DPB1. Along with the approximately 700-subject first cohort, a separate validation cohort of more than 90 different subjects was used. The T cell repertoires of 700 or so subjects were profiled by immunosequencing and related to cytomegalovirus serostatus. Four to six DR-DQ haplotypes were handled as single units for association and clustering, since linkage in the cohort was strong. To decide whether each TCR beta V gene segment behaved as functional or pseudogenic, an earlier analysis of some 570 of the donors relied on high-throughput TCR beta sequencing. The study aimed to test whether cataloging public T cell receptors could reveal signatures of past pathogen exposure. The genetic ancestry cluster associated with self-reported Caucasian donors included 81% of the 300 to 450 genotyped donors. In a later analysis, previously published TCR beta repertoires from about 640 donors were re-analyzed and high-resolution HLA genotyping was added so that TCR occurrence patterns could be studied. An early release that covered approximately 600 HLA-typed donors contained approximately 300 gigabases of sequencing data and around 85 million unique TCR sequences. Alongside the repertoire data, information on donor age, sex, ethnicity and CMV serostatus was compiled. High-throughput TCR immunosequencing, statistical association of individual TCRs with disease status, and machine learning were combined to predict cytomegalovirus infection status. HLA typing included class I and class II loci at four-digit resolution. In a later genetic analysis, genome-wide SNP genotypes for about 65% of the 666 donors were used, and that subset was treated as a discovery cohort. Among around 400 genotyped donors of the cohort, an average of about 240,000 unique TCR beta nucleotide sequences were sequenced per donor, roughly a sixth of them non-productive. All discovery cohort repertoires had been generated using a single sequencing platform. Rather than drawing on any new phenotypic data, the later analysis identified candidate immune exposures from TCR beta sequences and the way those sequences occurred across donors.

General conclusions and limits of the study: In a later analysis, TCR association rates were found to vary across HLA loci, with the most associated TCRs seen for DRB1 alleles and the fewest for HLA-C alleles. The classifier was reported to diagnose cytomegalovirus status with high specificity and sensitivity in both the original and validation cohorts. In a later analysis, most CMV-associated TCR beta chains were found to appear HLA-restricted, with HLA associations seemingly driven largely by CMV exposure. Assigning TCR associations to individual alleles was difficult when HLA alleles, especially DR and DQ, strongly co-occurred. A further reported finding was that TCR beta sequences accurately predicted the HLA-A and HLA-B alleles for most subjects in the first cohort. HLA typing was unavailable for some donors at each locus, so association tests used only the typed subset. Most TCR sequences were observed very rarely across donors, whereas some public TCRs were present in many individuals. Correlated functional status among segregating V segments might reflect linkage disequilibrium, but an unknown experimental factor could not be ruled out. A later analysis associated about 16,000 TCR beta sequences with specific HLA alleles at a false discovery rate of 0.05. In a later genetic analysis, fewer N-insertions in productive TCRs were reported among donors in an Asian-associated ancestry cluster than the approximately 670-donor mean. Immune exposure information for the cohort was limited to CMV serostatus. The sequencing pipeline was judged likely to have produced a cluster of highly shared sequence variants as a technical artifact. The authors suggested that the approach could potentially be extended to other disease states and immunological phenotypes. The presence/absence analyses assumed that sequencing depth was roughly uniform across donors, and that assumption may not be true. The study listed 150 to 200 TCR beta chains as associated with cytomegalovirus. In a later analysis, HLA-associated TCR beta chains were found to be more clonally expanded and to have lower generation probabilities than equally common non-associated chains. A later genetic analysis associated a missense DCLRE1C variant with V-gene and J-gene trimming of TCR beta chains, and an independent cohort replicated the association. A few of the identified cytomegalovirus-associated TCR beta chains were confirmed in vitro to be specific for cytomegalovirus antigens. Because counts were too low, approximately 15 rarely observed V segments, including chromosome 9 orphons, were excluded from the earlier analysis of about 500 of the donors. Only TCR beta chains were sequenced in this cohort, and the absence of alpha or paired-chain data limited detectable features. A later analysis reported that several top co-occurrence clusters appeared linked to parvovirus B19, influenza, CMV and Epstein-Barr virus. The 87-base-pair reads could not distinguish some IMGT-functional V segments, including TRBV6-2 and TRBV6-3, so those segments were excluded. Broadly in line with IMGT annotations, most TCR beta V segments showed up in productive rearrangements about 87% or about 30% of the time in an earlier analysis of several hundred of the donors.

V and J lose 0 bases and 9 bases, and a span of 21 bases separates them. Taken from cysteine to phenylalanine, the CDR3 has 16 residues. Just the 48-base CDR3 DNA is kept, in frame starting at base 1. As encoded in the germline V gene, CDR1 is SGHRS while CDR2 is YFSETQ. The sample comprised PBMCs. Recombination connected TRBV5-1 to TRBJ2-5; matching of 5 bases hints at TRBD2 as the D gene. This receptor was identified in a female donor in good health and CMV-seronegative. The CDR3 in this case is CASSLGFVKGVEAQYF. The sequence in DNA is TGCGCCAGCAGCTTGGGGTTTGTCAAGGGTGTGGAGGCCCAGTACTTC.